The 30 T cell receptor beta chains in this list originate from one sample, sequenced in a study of blood T cell repertoires in COVID-19. This table comes from immunoSEQ multiplex PCR, and its TCRdb copy is limited to in-frame clones, with some not included. The data show around 99,000 clones, just under 90% seen once. The sample comprised peripheral blood. These receptor sequences come from a human donor in a cohort sampled during active COVID-19.

The chain links TRBV9 to TRBJ1-2, with 9 bases aligning to TRBD1. The ends lost 0 bases at V and 6 bases at J; junction bases unmatched: 6. This CDR3 has 15 residues. Germline V gene sequence: CDR1 SGDLS, CDR2 YYNGEE. The CDR3 DNA follows: TGTGCCAGCAGCGTAGGCGGCTGGACAGGGGATGGCTACACCTTC. Encoded protein: CASSVGGWTGDGYTF.

The chain has TRBV6-5 and TRBJ1-1, with 7 bases lining up with TRBD1. Germline V gene lookup returns CDR1 MNHEY and CDR2 SVGAGI. With V trimmed by 7 bases and J by 4 bases, 12 bases remained unmatched. The CDR3 spans 15 residues. The CDR3 sequence: CASNRGYDRVTEAFF. As DNA, the CDR3 is TGTGCCAGCAACCGGGGTTACGACAGGGTCACTGAAGCTTTCTTT.

This sequence joins TRBV5-1 and TRBJ1-1, with 9 bases aligning to TRBD1. Germline V gene data show CDR1 as SGHRS and CDR2 as YFSETQ. Trimming removed 5 bases from V and 8 bases from J; junction bases left unmatched: 10. The CDR3 totals 14 residues. CDR3 coding DNA: TGCGCCAGCAGGCCCGGGACAGGGATTGTAGAAGCTTTCTTT. Translated: CASRPGTGIVEAFF.

The chain has TRBV2 and TRBJ2-1; 7 nucleotides match TRBD2. The V segment lost 4 bases and the J segment 1 base; nucleotides outside the gene matches: 7. The CDR3 spans 16 residues. CDR1 and CDR2 from the germline V gene are SNHLY and FYNNEI. This chain's CDR3 is CASSGGSGASYNEQFF. The CDR3, as DNA: TGTGCCAGCAGTGGGGGGAGCGGGGCTTCCTACAATGAGCAGTTCTTC.

CDR3 in amino acids: CASSRGTSGDGEQFF. CDR3 in DNA: TGTGCCAGCAGCCGAGGGACTAGCGGAGACGGTGAGCAGTTCTTC. The chain uses TRBV3-1 (or the pseudogene TRBV3-2) and TRBJ2-1; TRBD2 agrees at 11 bases. V was pared by 4 bases and J by 9 bases, with 8 bases of the junction left unmatched. Germline CDR1 reads LGHDT; CDR2 reads YNNKEL (reference sequence). The CDR3 is 15 residues long.

The J gene is TRBJ2-3, the V gene TRBV19; 8 bases are a match to TRBD1. This CDR3 contains 20 residues. Germline V gives CDR1 LNHDA, CDR2 SQIVND (reference sequence). J lost 1 base, V lost 3 bases, and 18 bases had no gene match. The CDR3 loop is CASSMGTGTGWFRGTDTQYF. DNA of the CDR3: TGTGCCAGTAGTATGGGCACCGGGACAGGCTGGTTTCGGGGCACAGATACGCAGTATTTT.

CDR3 sequence: CASSFDISYEQYF. The CDR3 coding sequence is TGTGCCAGCAGTTTTGACATATCCTACGAGCAGTACTTC. This chain uses TRBV6-5 with TRBJ2-7; D is uncertain. The CDR3 totals 13 residues. V was cut by 4 bases and J by 1 base, with 8 bases left in between. Germline V gene lookup returns CDR1 MNHEY and CDR2 SVGAGI.

V and J are TRBV9 and TRBJ2-5; TRBD2 aligns across 10 bases. V trimming: 0 bases; J trimming: 4 bases; junction bases outside the gene matches: 9. CDR3 length: 17 residues. The V gene's germline CDR1 is SGDLS and CDR2 YYNGEE. The CDR3 reads CASSVDVAGGTLETQYF. CDR3 nucleotide sequence: TGTGCCAGCAGCGTAGATGTAGCGGGGGGCACTTTAGAGACCCAGTACTTC.

The rearrangement joins TRBV5-6 to TRBJ1-3; tentatively, D is TRBD1 (6 bases). The CDR3 length is 16 residues. CDR1 and CDR2 (germline): SGHDT, YYEEEE. The V gene lost 3 bases and the J gene lost 2 bases, with 15 bases spanning the gap. In nucleotides, the CDR3 is TGTGCCAGCAGCTCCCAGGGGTTCCGCACTGGAAACACCATATATTTT. This sequence encodes CASSSQGFRTGNTIYF.

The chain uses TRBV6-5 and TRBJ2-2, with 12 bases aligning to TRBD2. Losses at the gene ends were 5 bases for V and 6 bases for J; bases not matched to a gene: 4. The CDR3 is 15 amino acids. Per the germline V gene, CDR1 is MNHEY and CDR2 is SVGAGI. Here the CDR3 DNA reads TGTGCCAGCAGTCAACTAGCGGGGGGCGCCGGGGAGCTGTTTTTT. It encodes CASSQLAGGAGELFF.

The sample holds a few counts of this clone. The V call is TRBV7-9, the J call TRBJ1-2; perhaps TRBD1 as D (5 bases). The CDR3 runs 17 residues. The germline V and J ends were trimmed by 1 base and 2 bases, with 17 bases remaining between them. Germline CDR1 reads SEHNR; CDR2 reads FQNEAQ (reference sequence). The CDR3 spells CASSLGGRVHMNYGYTF. For the CDR3, the DNA is TGTGCCAGCAGCTTAGGGGGCAGAGTACATATGAACTATGGCTACACCTTC.

The chain recombines TRBV7-2 with TRBJ1-1, with 8 bases matching TRBD1. In germline, CDR1 is SGHTA, CDR2 FQGNSA. The CDR3 has 15 residues. Unmatched junction bases numbered 7, after V lost 1 base and J lost 6 bases. This chain's CDR3 is CASSLESGGLAEAFF. The CDR3 nucleotides are TGTGCCAGCAGCTTAGAATCAGGGGGCCTTGCTGAAGCTTTCTTT. The whole variable domain, filled in from reference TRBV7-2 and TRBJ1-1, reads GAGVSQSPSNKVTEKGKDVELRCDPISGHTALYWYRQSLGQGLEFLIYFQGNSAPDKSGLPSDRFSAERTGGSVSTLTIQRTQQEDSAVYLCASSLESGGLAEAFFGQGTRLTVV.

V is TRBV28 and J is TRBJ1-6; TRBD1 agrees at 9 bases. Trimming took 6 bases from V and 6 from J; bases not matched to a gene: 6. CDR3 length equals 15 residues. Germline V gene data show CDR1 as MDHEN and CDR2 as SYDVKM. CDR3 protein: CASRPDRGVNSPLHF. For the CDR3, the DNA is TGTGCCAGCAGACCCGACAGGGGGGTTAATTCACCCCTCCACTTT.

The V call is TRBV2, the J call TRBJ2-7, with 11 bases fitting TRBD2. The CDR3 consists of 16 residues. Germline V gene data show CDR1 as SNHLY and CDR2 as FYNNEI. V lost 6 bases, J lost 0 bases, and 7 bases stayed unmatched. The CDR3 spells CASRALLAGDSYEQYF. The DNA of the CDR3 is TGTGCCAGCAGGGCACTACTAGCGGGGGACTCCTACGAGCAGTACTTC.

This chain uses TRBV6-1 with TRBJ1-5, with D unresolved. Looked up from germline, CDR1 is MNHNS and CDR2 is SASEGT. The CDR3 has 16 amino acids. V lost 1 base to trimming and J lost 4 bases, with 14 bases between them. CDR3 coding DNA: TGTGCCAGCAGTGAAGGGTTTCGCACAGTTAATCAGCCCCAGCATTTT. Its protein product is CASSEGFRTVNQPQHF.

The chain employs TRBV2 and TRBJ2-3; 14 positions agree with TRBD2. Germline assignment: CDR1 SNHLY and CDR2 FYNNEI. CDR3 length equals 17 residues. The junction had 8 bases not matched to a gene; V was cut back by 5 bases and J by 4 bases. The CDR3 region is CASSTRTSGGSSDTQYF. Here the CDR3 DNA reads TGTGCCAGCAGTACCCGGACTAGCGGGGGGAGTTCAGATACGCAGTATTTT.

This chain links TRBV10-3 with TRBJ1-2; a possible D gene is TRBD1 (5 bases). CDR3 size: 16 residues. Germline CDR1 ENHRY, CDR2 SYGVKD. V was shortened by 2 bases and J by 2 bases, with 15 bases between the two germline ends. The CDR3 protein is CAISERRGDLNYGYTF. Written as DNA, the CDR3 is TGTGCCATCAGTGAGAGAAGGGGCGATCTGAACTATGGCTACACCTTC.

The gene calls are TRBV5-1 and TRBJ2-7, with unresolved D. The CDR3 loop spans 16 amino acids. The germline gives CDR1 SGHRS, CDR2 YFSETQ. The germline V and J ends were trimmed by 4 bases and 0 bases, with 17 bases remaining between them. The CDR3 DNA is TGCGCCAGCAGCGAAGGTACTCTAGTGGCCTCCTACGAGCAGTACTTC. Encoded protein: CASSEGTLVASYEQYF.

The V and J genes are TRBV28 and TRBJ2-1; 12 nucleotides agree with TRBD2. Germline V CDR1 and CDR2: MDHEN, SYDVKM. This CDR3 spans 16 amino acids. The V segment lost 7 bases and the J segment 6 bases; nucleotides outside the gene matches: 10. The CDR3 DNA follows: TGTGCCAGCACCCCGCCGGGGACTAGCGGGTTCAATGAGCAGTTCTTC. This encodes CASTPPGTSGFNEQFF.

The CDR3 coding sequence is TGTGCCAGCAGCCCCGTCGCGGGTTTGGGGTCCTCCTACGAGCAGTACTTC. Protein product: CASSPVAGLGSSYEQYF. The rearrangement uses TRBV9 and TRBJ2-7; weak D call: TRBD2 (5 bases). Between the trimmed V and J ends, which lost 4 bases and 0 bases, there was a span of 20 bases. The CDR3 totals 17 residues. CDR1 SGDLS and CDR2 YYNGEE come from the germline V gene. The whole variable domain, remainder taken from reference TRBV9 and TRBJ2-7, is DSGVTQTPKHLITATGQRVTLRCSPRSGDLSVYWYQQSLDQGLQFLIQYYNGEERAKGNILERFSAQQFPDLHSELNLSSLELGDSALYFCASSPVAGLGSSYEQYFGPGTRLTVT.

The V gene is TRBV24-1, the J gene TRBJ2-5; a weak D match, TRBD2 (5 bases). The CDR3 sequence is 14 residues long. Trimming left V 3 bases short and J 9 bases short, with 16 bases between. CDR1 is KGHDR and CDR2 is SFDVKD in the germline V gene. The CDR3 DNA reads as TGTGCCACCAGTGATGGGGAGCAGCGTATGGCCCAGTACTTC. Translating it yields CATSDGEQRMAQYF.

The genes are TRBV2 and TRBJ2-5; 9 bases are a match to TRBD1. With 4 bases clipped from V and 1 base from J, the junction kept 1 base outside the gene matches. CDR3 length equals 14 residues. Germline V gene data show CDR1 as SNHLY and CDR2 as FYNNEI. The CDR3 spells CASSVDRGQETQYF. The CDR3 coding sequence is TGTGCCAGCAGTGTGGACAGGGGCCAAGAGACCCAGTACTTC.

V gene TRBV11-1 combines with J gene TRBJ1-6, with TRBD1 matching 10 bases. The germline gives CDR1 SGHAT, CDR2 FQDESV (reference sequence). The CDR3 is made up of 15 amino acids. The V gene end was trimmed by 5 bases and the J gene end by 12 bases; junction bases not matched to a gene: 10. CDR3 DNA sequence: TGTGCCAGCAGCCAGACAGGGGGCGCATGGCAACCCCTCCACTTT. This encodes CASSQTGGAWQPLHF. Full variable domain (remainder filled in from reference TRBV11-1 and TRBJ1-6): EAEVAQSPRYKITEKSQAVAFWCDPISGHATLYWYRQILGQGPELLVQFQDESVVDDSQLPKDRFSAERLKGVDSTLKIQPAELGDSAMYLCASSQTGGAWQPLHFGNGTRLTVT.

This sequence joins TRBV24-1 and TRBJ2-1; a possible D gene is TRBD2 (5 bases). The CDR3 loop spans 13 amino acids. The V end was cut by 5 bases, the J end by 6 bases, with 10 bases between. The germline gives CDR1 KGHDR, CDR2 SFDVKD. The CDR3 nucleotides are TGTGCCACCAGTGGTACCGGACTCAATGAGCAGTTCTTC. Protein: CATSGTGLNEQFF.

The chain carries TRBV6-5 and TRBJ1-2; possibly TRBD1 for D (6 bases). V was trimmed by 6 bases and J by 4 bases, leaving 18 bases between them. The CDR3 runs to 15 residues. Germline CDR1 and CDR2: MNHEY and SVGAGI. CDR3 protein: CASRDPRPGAYGYTF. The CDR3 DNA reads TGTGCCAGCAGGGACCCCAGACCAGGGGCCTATGGCTACACCTTC.

The gene calls are TRBV18 and TRBJ1-1, with 8 bases fitting TRBD1. The trim removed 8 bases at V and 4 bases at J, leaving 9 bases unmatched. Germline V gives CDR1 KGHSH, CDR2 LQKENI. This CDR3 is built from 14 residues. CDR3 DNA: TGTGCCAGCACCAGCAGGGGGCAAGGCACTGAAGCTTTCTTT. It specifies CASTSRGQGTEAFF.

V gene TRBV7-2 combines with J gene TRBJ2-3, with a tentative D call TRBD2 (6 bases). Germline V gives CDR1 SGHTA, CDR2 FQGNSA. Trimming stripped 5 bases from V and 2 bases from J, with 14 bases between. This CDR3 is 15 amino acids long. The CDR3: CASSPIRRATDTQYF. The CDR3 DNA reads as TGTGCCAGCAGCCCGATCCGGAGGGCCACAGATACGCAGTATTTT.

CDR3 bases: TGTGCTAGTGGTTTGGTACAAGGCGGGTTGACCTACGAGCAGTACTTC. Amino acid sequence: CASGLVQGGLTYEQYF. This chain connects TRBV12-5 to TRBJ2-7; TRBD2 might be the D (5 bases). CDR1 and CDR2 from the germline V gene are LGHNT and FRNRAP. V shed 0 bases and J shed 2 bases, with 14 bases lying between them. The CDR3 sequence is 16 residues long.

The chain's CDR3 is CASSQVPFLAGGNEQFF. The CDR3, as DNA: TGCGCCAGCAGCCAAGTACCCTTCTTAGCGGGAGGTAATGAGCAGTTCTTC. The chain couples TRBV4-3 to TRBJ2-1, with 10 bases fitting TRBD2. Losses at the gene ends were 1 base for V and 7 bases for J; bases not matched to a gene: 10. Germline V gives CDR1 LGHNA, CDR2 YSLEER. There are 17 residues in the CDR3.

V usage is TRBV6-5 and J usage is TRBJ1-3; D is uncertain. With 8 bases removed from V and 3 bases from J, the gap between germline ends came to 11 bases. The CDR3 consists of 13 residues. Germline V gene data show CDR1 as MNHEY and CDR2 as SVGAGI. The CDR3: CASLEGFGNTIYF. In nucleotides, the CDR3 is TGTGCCAGCCTTGAGGGTTTTGGAAACACCATATATTTT.